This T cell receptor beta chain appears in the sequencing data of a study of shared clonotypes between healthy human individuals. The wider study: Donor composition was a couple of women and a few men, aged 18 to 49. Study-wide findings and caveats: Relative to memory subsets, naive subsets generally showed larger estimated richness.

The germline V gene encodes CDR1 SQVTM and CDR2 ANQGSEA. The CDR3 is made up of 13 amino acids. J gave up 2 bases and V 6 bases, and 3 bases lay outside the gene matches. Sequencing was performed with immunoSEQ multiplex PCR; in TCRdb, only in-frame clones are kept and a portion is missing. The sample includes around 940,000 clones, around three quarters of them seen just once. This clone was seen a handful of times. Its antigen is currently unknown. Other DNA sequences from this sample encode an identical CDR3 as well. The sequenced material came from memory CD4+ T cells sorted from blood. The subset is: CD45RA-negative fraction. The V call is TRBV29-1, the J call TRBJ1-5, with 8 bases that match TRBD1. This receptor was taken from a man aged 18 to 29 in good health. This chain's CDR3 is CSVGQGGNQPQHF. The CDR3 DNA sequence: TGCAGCGTCGGACAGGGCGGCAATCAGCCCCAGCATTTT.